This TCR beta chain was recovered during a study of T cell responses to AZD1222 COVID-19 vaccine. Study findings and constraints: Donors were mostly white British, more females; clonal diversity possibly underestimated.

Produced via immunoSEQ multiplex PCR; TCRdb's table is partial and in-frame only. The sample yields approximately 100,000 clones, 70% to 90% seen once. Germline loops: CDR1 SGHVS, CDR2 FQNEAQ. The CDR3 consists of 18 residues. Unmatched junction bases numbered 19, after V lost 4 bases and J lost 4 bases. Pooling covered second doses at about 4 or about 12 weeks. Concerning this clone itself: What it binds is not known.

V gene TRBV7-8 combines with J gene TRBJ2-7; 7 nucleotides line up with TRBD2. This TCR was recovered from an adult who received the AZD1222 COVID-19 vaccine. Sequences were derived from peripheral blood, sampled 28 days after the second AZD1222 dose. CDR3 coding DNA: TGTGCCAGCAGCTCTAACTTCGGACGGGGACTACCCTTTTACGAGCAGTACTTC. Amino acid sequence: CASSSNFGRGLPFYEQYF. The full variable domain, with the rest looked up from reference TRBV7-8 and TRBJ2-7, is GAGVSQSPRYKVAKRGQDVALRCDPISGHVSLFWYQQALGQGPEFLTYFQNEAQLDKSGLPSDRFFAERPEGSVSTLKIQRTQQEDSAVYLCASSSNFGRGLPFYEQYFGPGTRLTVT.